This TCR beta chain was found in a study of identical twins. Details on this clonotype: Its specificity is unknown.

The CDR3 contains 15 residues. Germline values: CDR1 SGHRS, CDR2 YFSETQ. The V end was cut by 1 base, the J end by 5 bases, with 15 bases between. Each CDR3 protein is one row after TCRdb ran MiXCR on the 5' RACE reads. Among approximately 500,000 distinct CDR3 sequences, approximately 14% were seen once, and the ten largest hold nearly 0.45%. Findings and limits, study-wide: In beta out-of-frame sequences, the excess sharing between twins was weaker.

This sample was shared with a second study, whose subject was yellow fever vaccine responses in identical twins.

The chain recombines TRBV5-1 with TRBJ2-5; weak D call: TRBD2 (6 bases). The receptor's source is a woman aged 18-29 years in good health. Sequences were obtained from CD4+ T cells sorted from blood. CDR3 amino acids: CASSLSRAGGETQYF. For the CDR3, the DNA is TGCGCCAGCAGCTTGTCGAGGGCCGGAGGGGAGACCCAGTACTTC.